These 29 T cell receptor beta chains were sequenced from one sample in a study of T cells in women clearing cervical HPV infection. Clones were read by immunoSEQ multiplex PCR, and TCRdb kept only the in-frame ones, dropping some. The sample has 30,000 or so clones. Sequencing used blood buffy coat. Every receptor here comes from a woman between 18 and 70 years old with a cervical HPV16 infection that either progressed to CIN3+ or cleared (not recorded which).

CDR3 sequence reads: CASSARDRAIYGYTF. The sequenced part of the CDR3 DNA is TGTGCCAGTAGTGCCAGGGACAGAGCAATCTATGGC. The chain has TRBV19 and TRBJ1-2; 7 bases fit TRBD1. From the germline J gene comes the end of the CDR3, since the read stops 3 residues before it. The trim removed 5 bases at V and 4 bases at J, leaving 10 bases unmatched. This CDR3 comprises 15 residues. Per germline, CDR1 LNHDA and CDR2 SQIVND (reference sequence).

Remarks on this clone: Read sequence stops 3 residues before the CDR3 end, and the germline J gene provides the missing end. The chain is built from TRBV7-3 and TRBJ2-2, with D possibly TRBD1 on 5 matching bases. The CDR3 has 12 residues. Germline values: CDR1 SGHTA, CDR2 FQGTGA. The covered CDR3 bases are TGTGCCAGCAGCCCTGGGGCCAACGTG. As protein: CASSPGANV. The CDR3 reads in full as CASSPGANVLFF.

Notes on this clone: The read halts 3 residues ahead of the CDR3 end, with the missing end drawn from the germline J gene. The chain joins TRBV4-1 to TRBJ1-5; TRBD1 is a possible D gene (6 bases). The CDR3 is 12 amino acids. Germline V gene sequence: CDR1 MGHRA, CDR2 YSYEKL. The CDR3 DNA, read in part, is TGCACCAATGGACAGCCCAATCAGCCC. Protein sequence: CTNGQPNQP. The whole CDR3 protein is CTNGQPNQPQHF.

In the case of this clone: Sequencing ends 3 residues short of the CDR3 end; the germline J gene provides the rest. This rearrangement joins TRBV18 to TRBJ2-3, with TRBD1 matching over 7 bases. Germline V gene sequence: CDR1 KGHSH, CDR2 LQKENI. This CDR3 has 18 amino acids. Incomplete CDR3 DNA: TGTGCCAGCTCACTCTACGTTCCGGGACAGAGGGACAATCAGCCG. Translation gives CASSLYVPGQRDNQP. The CDR3 in its entirety is CASSLYVPGQRDNQPQYF.

About this clone itself: The read finishes 3 residues shy of the CDR3 end, and the germline J gene is used to complete it. This sequence joins TRBV10-3 and TRBJ1-2; 10 nucleotides match TRBD1. Germline CDR1 reads ENHRY; CDR2 reads SYGVKD. The trim removed 6 bases at V and 4 bases at J, leaving 2 bases unmatched. The CDR3 is 13 residues long. Partial CDR3 DNA: TGTGCCATCAGCGGACAGGGGGTCTATGGC. Protein: CAISGQGVYG. The CDR3 in its entirety is CAISGQGVYGYTF.

To note about this clone: The read ends 3 residues early relative to the CDR3; the germline J gene fills the gap. The rearrangement links TRBV23-1 to TRBJ2-3; maybe TRBD2 (7 bases). TRBV23-1 is noted as an ORF with a role that remains uncertain. Trimming stripped 6 bases from V and 5 bases from J, with 18 bases between. CDR3 size: 15 residues. The CDR3 DNA, read in part, is TGCGCCAGCAGCCTTGAGGGGGAGGGCGAAGATACG. Translating it yields CASSLEGEGEDT. The full CDR3 is CASSLEGEGEDTQYF.

Details on this clone: The read halts 3 residues ahead of the CDR3 end, with the missing end drawn from the germline J gene. V gene TRBV23-1 combines with J gene TRBJ2-3; possibly TRBD1 or TRBD2 for D (10 bases each). TRBV23-1 is an open reading frame, and its role is uncertain. This CDR3 is 20 amino acids long. V dropped 0 bases and J dropped 5 bases, with 27 bases sitting between them. The CDR3 loop reads CASSQSGQGLAGVNIDTQYF. The CDR3 DNA, read in part, is TGCGCCAGCAGTCAATCGGGACAGGGGCTAGCGGGAGTTAATATAGATACG.

A note on this clone: The read comes to an end 3 residues before the CDR3 does, leaving the germline J gene to fill in the end. The chain combines TRBV6-1 with TRBJ1-3, with D tentatively TRBD1 (5 bases). Looked up from germline, CDR1 is MNHNS and CDR2 is SASEGT. V was cut by 2 bases and J by 0 bases, with 8 bases left in between. This CDR3 has 15 amino acids. The covered CDR3 bases are TGTGCCAGCAGTGAACGACAGTTCTCTGGAAACACC. Its translation is CASSERQFSGNT. The CDR3 reads in full as CASSERQFSGNTIYF.

The CDR3 spells CASRPGQGAGYTF. The sequenced CDR3 bases are TGTGCCAGCAGACCGGGACAGGGGGCCGGC. The chain links TRBV6-4 to TRBJ1-2; 12 positions match TRBD1. From the germline J gene comes the end of the CDR3, since the read stops 3 residues before it. The germline CDR1 and CDR2 sequences are MRHNA and SNTAGT. The CDR3 contains 13 residues.

The CDR3: CARSSGRGEQFF. The DNA read from the CDR3 is TGTGCCAGGTCTAGCGGGAGAGGTGAG. This rearrangement joins TRBV2 to TRBJ2-1; 10 positions agree with TRBD2. The sequence runs out 3 residues before the end of the CDR3; the remainder is reconstructed from the germline J gene. This CDR3 has 12 amino acids. The V gene's germline CDR1 is SNHLY and CDR2 FYNNEI. The V gene end was trimmed by 9 bases and the J gene end by 9 bases; junction bases not matched to a gene: 5.

Details on this clone: The read ends 3 residues before the CDR3 terminus; that terminus is restored from the germline J gene. The chain links TRBV7-9 to TRBJ2-5; 8 nucleotides line up with TRBD2. Germline CDR1 and CDR2: SEHNR and FQNEAQ (reference sequence). The J segment lost 2 bases and the V segment lost 5 bases, leaving 7 bases of the junction unmatched. The CDR3 covers 15 residues. CDR3 DNA, as far as it was read: TGTGCCAGCAGCCCAGAGACTAGCGCTCAAGAGACC. Amino acids: CASSPETSAQET. From start to end, the CDR3 is CASSPETSAQETQYF. The full variable domain, rest sourced from reference TRBV7-9 and TRBJ2-5, is DTGVSQNPRHKITKRGQNVTFRCDPISEHNRLYWYRQTLGQGPEFLTYFQNEAQLEKSRLLSDRFSAERPKGSFSTLEIQRTEQGDSAMYLCASSPETSAQETQYFGPGTRLLVL.

CDR3 DNA (partial): TGTGCCAGCAGCCAGGTTCGGGGAAGCGAG. It is translated as CASSQVRGSE. The complete CDR3 sequence is CASSQVRGSEQYF. The gene calls are TRBV4-2 and TRBJ2-7; possibly TRBD2 for D (5 bases). The CDR3 extends 3 residues past the end of the read, so its final part is completed from the germline J gene. The V end lost 3 bases, the J end lost 6 bases, and 12 bases lay between the germline ends. The CDR3 has 13 residues. Germline assignment: CDR1 LGHNA and CDR2 YNFKEQ.

Notes on this clone: The read finishes 3 residues shy of the CDR3 end, and the germline J gene is used to complete it. This chain uses TRBV29-1 with TRBJ2-3; 8 positions match TRBD1. Germline V gene data show CDR1 as SQVTM and CDR2 as ANQGSEA. The CDR3 is 13 amino acids. CDR3 bases read: TGCAGCGTGACAGGGGTGTTCGAGGAGACG. This translates into CSVTGVFEET. The full CDR3 protein is CSVTGVFEETQYF.

The CDR3 bases that were read are TGCAGTGCTAGAGCCTCCCAGGGGACCCATGGC. It translates to CSARASQGTHG. The full-length CDR3 reads as CSARASQGTHGYTF. The chain carries TRBV20-1 and TRBJ1-2; D possibly corresponds to TRBD1 (6 bases). The CDR3 extends 3 residues past the end of the read, so its final part is completed from the germline J gene. The CDR3 consists of 14 residues. The ends were cut back, 1 base at V and 6 bases at J, with 15 bases in the middle. CDR1 and CDR2 (germline): DFQATT, SNEGSKA (reference sequence).

Comments on this clone: Read sequence stops 3 residues before the CDR3 end, and the germline J gene provides the missing end. V is TRBV20-1 and J is TRBJ1-2; 7 positions match TRBD1. The germline gives CDR1 DFQATT, CDR2 SNEGSKA (reference sequence). Unmatched junction bases numbered 14, after V lost 6 bases and J lost 4 bases. The CDR3 contains 15 residues. CDR3 sequence reads: CSARTQGDGAYGYTF. The covered CDR3 bases are TGCAGTGCGAGAACTCAGGGGGACGGCGCCTATGGC.

A word on this clone: The sequence runs out 3 residues before the end of the CDR3; the remainder is reconstructed from the germline J gene. The V call is TRBV2, the J call TRBJ2-5, with 10 bases lining up with TRBD2. The ends lost 5 bases at V and 4 bases at J; junction bases unmatched: 4. There are 14 residues in the CDR3. Germline CDR1 is SNHLY and CDR2 is FYNNEI. CDR3 amino acids: CASSKREGRETQYF. The sequenced part of the CDR3 DNA is TGTGCCAGCAGTAAGCGGGAGGGCCGAGAGACC.

Of note for this clone: The read comes to an end 3 residues before the CDR3 does, leaving the germline J gene to fill in the end. J is TRBJ2-3 and V is TRBV20-1; possibly TRBD1 for D (6 bases). Germline lookup yields CDR1 DFQATT and CDR2 SNEGSKA (reference sequence). The V gene lost 3 bases and the J gene lost 2 bases, with 9 bases spanning the gap. CDR3 length: 13 amino acids. The sequenced part of the CDR3 DNA is TGCAGTGCTAGGAGACAGGACACAGATACG. It codes for CSARRQDTDT. The complete CDR3 reads CSARRQDTDTQYF.

Note on this clone: The sequenced fragment ends 3 residues before the CDR3 boundary, so the rest is inferred from the germline J gene. The chain carries TRBV19 and TRBJ2-1, with 11 bases that match TRBD2. The CDR3 loop spans 15 amino acids. The V segment lost 5 bases and the J segment 6 bases; nucleotides outside the gene matches: 6. Germline loops: CDR1 LNHDA, CDR2 SQIVND (reference sequence). The CDR3 bases that were read are TGTGCCAGTAGTCTCCTAGCGGGAGGAGGCAATGAG. This encodes CASSLLAGGGNE. The full-length CDR3 reads as CASSLLAGGGNEQFF.

Remarks on this clone: The CDR3 end lies 3 residues beyond the end of the read and is filled in from the germline J gene. Other DNA sequences of this sample code for an identical CDR3. V usage is TRBV7-2 and J usage is TRBJ2-1; D may be TRBD2 (6 bases). Germline lookup yields CDR1 SGHTA and CDR2 FQGNSA. The CDR3 extends over 14 amino acids. The V end was cut by 2 bases, the J end by 7 bases, with 12 bases between. Incomplete CDR3 DNA: TGTGCCAGCAGCTTACTAGCGAGGTTAAATGAG. Encoded protein: CASSLLARLNE. The CDR3, in full, reads CASSLLARLNEQFF.

To note about this clone: The CDR3 end is not reached by the read, which stops 3 residues before it; the germline J gene fills it in. The chain carries TRBV11-3 and TRBJ2-7; 10 nucleotides match TRBD2. The CDR3 contains 15 residues. The V gene end was trimmed by 5 bases and the J gene end by 6 bases; junction bases not matched to a gene: 10. Germline loops: CDR1 SGHNT, CDR2 YENEEA. Here the CDR3 reads CASSPTGLAGAEQYF. The part of the CDR3 DNA that was read is TGTGCCAGCAGCCCCACCGGGCTAGCGGGAGCCGAG.

A word on this clone: The read terminates 3 residues before the CDR3 end, so the remaining end is supplied by the germline J gene. The V gene is TRBV18, the J gene TRBJ2-2; TRBD2 matches 8 bases. Trimming at V came to 2 bases and at J to 0 bases, leaving 5 bases not matched to a gene. CDR1 KGHSH and CDR2 LQKENI come from the germline V gene. The CDR3 loop spans 17 amino acids. The CDR3 DNA, read in part, is TGTGCCAGCTCACCAGAGGCTAGCGGGTCGAACACCGGGGAG. It specifies CASSPEASGSNTGE. In full, the CDR3 reads CASSPEASGSNTGELFF.

As to this clone: The sequenced fragment ends 3 residues before the CDR3 boundary, so the rest is inferred from the germline J gene. The chain carries TRBV5-1 and TRBJ2-2; 10 nucleotides match TRBD1. Germline V gives CDR1 SGHRS, CDR2 YFSETQ. The CDR3 covers 14 residues. The V and J ends lost 4 bases and 6 bases, in that order; junction bases with no gene match: 3. The CDR3 loop is CASSRGQGAGELFF. The CDR3 DNA, read in part, is TGCGCCAGCAGCCGCGGACAGGGGGCCGGGGAG.

On this clone: Read sequence stops 3 residues before the CDR3 end, and the germline J gene provides the missing end. The rearrangement joins TRBV28 to TRBJ2-1; D remains unclear. Germline CDR1 reads MDHEN; CDR2 reads SYDVKM. This CDR3 region has 12 residues. Trimming removed 5 bases at V and 8 bases at J, with 10 bases between. CDR3 amino acids: CASSPTVDEQFF. CDR3 DNA (partial): TGTGCCAGCAGTCCAACTGTGGATGAG.

Note on this clone: The DNA ends 3 residues before the CDR3 does, and the rest of the CDR3 is filled in from the germline J gene. The chain joins TRBV5-1 to TRBJ1-2; 8 positions agree with TRBD1. J was trimmed by 5 bases and V by 1 base; bases with no gene match: 4. Germline values: CDR1 SGHRS, CDR2 YFSETQ. This CDR3 region has 14 residues. The part of the CDR3 DNA that was read is TGCGCCAGCAGCTTGATAGGACAGGGTTATGGC. Translation gives CASSLIGQGYG. The CDR3 as a whole reads CASSLIGQGYGYTF.

Remarks on this clone: The DNA ends 3 residues before the CDR3 does, and the rest of the CDR3 is filled in from the germline J gene. The chain combines TRBV16 with TRBJ1-5, with D perhaps matching TRBD1 (6 bases). Per the germline V gene, CDR1 is KGHSY and CDR2 is FQNENV. Trimming removed 2 bases at V and 7 bases at J, with 12 bases between. CDR3 size: 14 residues. CDR3 bases read: TGTGCCAGCAGCCAAAGGCAGGGGAGACAGCCC. Protein: CASSQRQGRQP. The whole CDR3 sequence reads CASSQRQGRQPQHF.

Details on this clone: From the germline J gene comes the end of the CDR3, since the read stops 3 residues before it. V usage is TRBV19 and J usage is TRBJ1-5; TRBD1 is a possible D gene (6 bases). This CDR3 comprises 13 residues. The germline V gene has CDR1 LNHDA and CDR2 SQIVND (reference sequence). Trimming took off 5 bases at V and 9 bases at J, with 14 bases between the two ends. The CDR3: CASSARQAGPQHF. The CDR3 DNA, read in part, is TGTGCCAGTAGTGCAAGACAGGCCGGGCCC. The full variable domain, with the rest looked up from reference TRBV19 and TRBJ1-5, is DGGITQSPKYLFRKEGQNVTLSCEQNLNHDAMYWYRQDPGQGLRLIYYSQIVNDFQKGDIAEGYSVSREKKESFPLTVTSAQKNPTAFYLCASSARQAGPQHFGDGTRLSIL.

Comment on this clone: Sequencing ends 3 residues short of the CDR3 end; the germline J gene provides the rest. The chain uses TRBV11-1 and TRBJ1-2; 7 bases fit TRBD1. Looked up from germline, CDR1 is SGHAT and CDR2 is FQDESV (reference sequence). The V segment lost 1 base and the J segment 4 bases; nucleotides outside the gene matches: 6. The CDR3 consists of 15 residues. Partial CDR3 DNA: TGTGCCAGCAGCTTAGGTCGGACAGGCGCCTATGGC. It is translated as CASSLGRTGAYG. The entire CDR3 is CASSLGRTGAYGYTF.

As regards this clone: The read stops 3 residues short of the end of the CDR3; the missing end is completed from the germline J gene. This chain connects TRBV20-1 to TRBJ2-1; D ambiguous. The CDR3 has 13 amino acids. The germline gives CDR1 DFQATT, CDR2 SNEGSKA (reference sequence). V was pared by 6 bases and J by 2 bases, with 11 bases between. The CDR3 region is CSAVTQPYNEQFF. Partial CDR3 DNA: TGCAGTGCGGTGACACAACCCTACAATGAG.

Remarks on this clone: Read coverage stops 3 residues before the CDR3 terminus; the germline J gene supplies the remainder. J is TRBJ2-1 and V is TRBV2; 9 bases are shared with TRBD2. This CDR3 is 15 amino acids long. V gave up 5 bases and J gave up 8 bases; unmatched junction bases: 10. Germline V lookup: CDR1 SNHLY, CDR2 FYNNEI. CDR3 residues: CASSSGGRALDEQFF. The covered CDR3 bases are TGTGCCAGCAGTTCTGGCGGGAGGGCCCTAGATGAG.